This TCR beta chain was found in a study of Ad26.COV2.S vaccination and SARS-CoV-2 variants. At the level of the study: By the intramuscular route, Ad26.COV2.S was given once, or twice 56 days apart.

Using immunoSEQ multiplex PCR, the repertoire was profiled, and TCRdb retains in-frame clones only, with some absent. The sample holds approximately 400,000 clones, 80% to 90% seen once. Noted treatment: 19 received Ad26.COV2.S at low or high dose, single or two shots; about 5 received placebo; per-sample allocation not given. On day 63 after the first injection, vaccine and placebo recipients gave samples. CDR1 and CDR2 (germline): SGHTA, FQGNSA. V lost 5 bases and J lost 5; bases outside the gene matches: 5. The CDR3 spans 14 residues. Specimen: peripheral blood, collected in a trial of Ad26.COV2.S vaccine versus placebo. The source is a person between 18 and 60 years old who received the Ad26.COV2.S COVID-19 vaccine or a placebo. The chain employs TRBV7-2 and TRBJ1-4, with TRBD1 matching 7 bases. CDR3 residues: CASSLQGKNEKLFF. DNA for the CDR3: TGTGCCAGCAGCCTACAGGGGAAAAATGAAAAACTGTTTTTT.